The 30 T cell receptor beta chains below come from one sample, sequenced in a study of blood T cell repertoires in COVID-19. Profiling relied on immunoSEQ multiplex PCR, and the TCRdb table lists in-frame clones only, not all of them. The profile shows hundreds of thousands of clones, over 80% of them singletons. The source material was PBMCs or T cells enriched from blood (not recorded which). These receptors were collected from a man over 45 who had been exposed to COVID-19.

This chain connects TRBV6-5 to TRBJ2-1; a possible D gene is TRBD1 (6 bases). Trimming took off 6 bases at V and 4 bases at J, with 13 bases between the two ends. Germline-derived CDR1 and CDR2 are MNHEY and SVGAGI. This CDR3 is 14 amino acids long. CDR3 nucleotide sequence: TGTGCCAGCAGCCCAGGGGACGGGTACAATGAGCAGTTCTTC. It specifies CASSPGDGYNEQFF.

This chain uses TRBV12-3 or TRBV12-4 with TRBJ2-3, with D possibly matching TRBD2 (6 bases). V dropped 5 bases and J dropped 2 bases, with 8 bases sitting between them. This CDR3 region has 13 residues. CDR3 region: CASSTRDTDTQYF. CDR3 in DNA: TGTGCCAGCAGTACGCGGGACACAGATACGCAGTATTTT.

The V gene is TRBV10-3, the J gene TRBJ2-2; D remains ambiguous. V lost 10 bases and J lost 1, with 10 bases in between. There are 13 residues in the CDR3. Per germline, CDR1 ENHRY and CDR2 SYGVKD. CDR3 coding DNA: TGTGCCACCCGGGTGCTGAACACCGGGGAGCTGTTTTTT. This gives the protein CATRVLNTGELFF.

The rearrangement links TRBV5-5 to TRBJ2-5; D not resolved. Germline values: CDR1 SGHKS, CDR2 YYEKEE (reference sequence). The V end was cut by 1 base, the J end by 2 bases, with 9 bases between. This CDR3 has 14 residues. In DNA form, the CDR3 reads TGTGCCAGCAGCTTGTACCAACTACAAGAGACCCAGTACTTC. This sequence encodes CASSLYQLQETQYF.

This clone has a single count. The rearrangement links TRBV5-1 to TRBJ2-7; the D gene is possibly TRBD1 (5 bases). Germline V lookup: CDR1 SGHRS, CDR2 YFSETQ. CDR3 length equals 17 residues. The V end lost 1 base, the J end lost 3 bases, and 20 bases lay between the germline ends. The CDR3 sequence: CASSLPHVGSGIYEQYF. CDR3 DNA: TGCGCCAGCAGCTTGCCTCATGTCGGGTCAGGGATCTACGAGCAGTACTTC. The full variable domain, completed using reference TRBV5-1 and TRBJ2-7, is KAGVTQTPRYLIKTRGQQVTLSCSPISGHRSVSWYQQTPGQGLQFLFEYFSETQRNKGNFPGRFSGRQFSNSRSEMNVSTLELGDSALYLCASSLPHVGSGIYEQYFGPGTRLTVT.

V usage is TRBV2 and J usage is TRBJ1-1, with TRBD1 identical over 7 bases. The V and J ends lost 4 bases and 5 bases, in that order; junction bases with no gene match: 7. This CDR3 contains 14 residues. Germline lookup yields CDR1 SNHLY and CDR2 FYNNEI. CDR3 in DNA: TGTGCCAGCAGTGGAGGAGGGGGCTCGACTGAAGCTTTCTTT. Protein: CASSGGGGSTEAFF.

This clone occurred once. This chain uses TRBV9 with TRBJ1-1, with 8 bases matching TRBD1. Germline CDR1 is SGDLS and CDR2 is YYNGEE. V was clipped by 0 bases and J by 4 bases; unmatched bases: 8. The CDR3 consists of 16 residues. CDR3 residues: CASSVGGGQGGTEAFF. Written as DNA, the CDR3 is TGTGCCAGCAGCGTAGGGGGCGGACAGGGAGGCACTGAAGCTTTCTTT.

The rearrangement links TRBV19 to TRBJ2-2, with 7 bases matching TRBD1. There are 15 residues in the CDR3. The germline gives CDR1 LNHDA, CDR2 SQIVND (reference sequence). V dropped 5 bases and J dropped 0; count of bases not matched to a gene: 3. Here the CDR3 DNA reads TGTGCCAGTAGTCAAGGACAGGCGAACACCGGGGAGCTGTTTTTT. Residues: CASSQGQANTGELFF.

This chain links TRBV19 with TRBJ1-5; maybe TRBD1 (6 bases). The CDR3 has 14 amino acids. The V and J ends lost 5 bases and 6 bases respectively, with 14 bases between them. CDR1 and CDR2 (germline): LNHDA, SQIVND (reference sequence). CDR3 loop: CASSEPRGFQPQHF. The CDR3 DNA is TGTGCCAGTAGTGAACCCAGGGGATTTCAGCCCCAGCATTTT.

The chain combines TRBV5-4 with TRBJ1-2; no clear D gene. The CDR3 runs to 14 residues. V was shortened by 4 bases and J by 6 bases, with 16 bases between the two germline ends. Germline CDR1 SGHNT, CDR2 YYREEE (reference sequence). The CDR3 region has the DNA TGTGCCAGCAGCCCGGAGCTGCCGGGGAATGGCTACACCTTC. As protein: CASSPELPGNGYTF.

A single count supports this clone. The chain carries TRBV30 and TRBJ2-7; 7 bases match TRBD1. Germline V gene lookup returns CDR1 GTSNPN and CDR2 SVGIG (reference sequence). The trim removed 3 bases at V and 3 bases at J, leaving 8 bases unmatched. The CDR3 runs 14 residues. The DNA for the CDR3 is TGTGCCTGGAGCAGGACAGGCCTGCTCTACGAGCAGTACGTC. This gives the protein CAWSRTGLLYEQYV.

The rearrangement links TRBV15 to TRBJ2-1; the D gene is possibly TRBD2 (7 bases). Germline assignment: CDR1 LNHNV and CDR2 YYDKDF (reference sequence). V was pared by 1 base and J by 2 bases, with 12 bases between. The CDR3 loop spans 16 amino acids. The CDR3 here is CATSRGGAGAYNEQFF. CDR3 DNA: TGTGCCACCAGCAGAGGGGGGGCGGGGGCCTACAATGAGCAGTTCTTC.

This clone was seen just once. This chain links TRBV29-1 with TRBJ2-6, with 10 bases matching TRBD1. The junction had 3 bases not matched to a gene; V was cut back by 5 bases and J by 2 bases. Germline loops: CDR1 SQVTM, CDR2 ANQGSEA. The CDR3 consists of 15 residues. As DNA, the CDR3 is TGCAGCGTTACCGGGACAGGGGCTGGGGCCAACGTCCTGACTTTC. Translated, it gives CSVTGTGAGANVLTF.

This chain uses TRBV12-5 with TRBJ1-1, with D unclear. Per germline, CDR1 LGHNT and CDR2 FRNRAP. V lost 2 bases and J 0 bases, leaving 7 bases between the germline ends. The CDR3 spans 14 residues. In nucleotides, the CDR3 is TGTGCTAGTGGTTTGACTGCGATGAACACTGAAGCTTTCTTT. It codes for CASGLTAMNTEAFF.

This clone was seen only once. The V call is TRBV25-1, the J call TRBJ2-5; TRBD1 matches at 7 bases. Germline-derived CDR1 and CDR2 are MGHDK and SYGVNS. The CDR3 consists of 17 residues. The V and J ends lost 1 base and 4 bases, in that order; junction bases with no gene match: 12. The CDR3 nucleotides read TGTGCCAGCAGTGAATGGGAAGGGACAGTAGGGGGAGAGACCCAGTACTTC. Translating gives CASSEWEGTVGGETQYF.

The V and J genes are TRBV2 and TRBJ2-6, with D unclear. Trimming left V 3 bases short and J 0 bases short, with 3 bases between. From germline, CDR1 is SNHLY and CDR2 FYNNEI. This CDR3 spans 14 amino acids. The CDR3 nucleotides are TGTGCCAGCAGTGAGAGCTCTGGGGCCAACGTCCTGACTTTC. Translation: CASSESSGANVLTF. Looking up the rest from reference TRBV2 and TRBJ2-6 gives the full variable domain: EPEVTQTPSHQVTQMGQEVILRCVPISNHLYFYWYRQILGQKVEFLVSFYNNEISEKSEIFDDQFSVERPDGSNFTLKIRSTKLEDSAMYFCASSESSGANVLTFGAGSRLTVL.

The rearrangement uses TRBV6-5 and TRBJ1-1; D call uncertain. This CDR3 has 16 residues. Germline V lookup: CDR1 MNHEY, CDR2 SVGAGI. With 1 base removed from V and 0 bases from J, the gap between germline ends came to 12 bases. The DNA of the CDR3 is TGTGCCAGCAGTTACTTGAGAAACAGTTTGAACACTGAAGCTTTCTTT. Amino acids: CASSYLRNSLNTEAFF.

The chain combines TRBV29-1 with TRBJ2-2; 8 bases line up with TRBD2. The V segment lost 4 bases and the J segment 6 bases; nucleotides outside the gene matches: 7. The CDR3 has 14 residues. Per germline, CDR1 SQVTM and CDR2 ANQGSEA. CDR3 sequence reads: CSVATGLGPGELFF. The CDR3 DNA is TGCAGCGTTGCAACGGGACTAGGTCCCGGGGAGCTGTTTTTT.

The chain links TRBV2 to TRBJ2-5; 8 bases agree with TRBD1. The CDR3 totals 14 residues. The trim removed 5 bases at V and 3 bases at J, leaving 5 bases unmatched. Germline loops: CDR1 SNHLY, CDR2 FYNNEI. The CDR3 reads CASSKLTGEETQYF. The CDR3 region has the DNA TGTGCCAGCAGTAAATTGACAGGGGAAGAGACCCAGTACTTC.

V is TRBV7-2 and J is TRBJ2-1, with TRBD2 matching 10 bases. V shed 1 base, J shed 2 bases, and the junction held 8 bases outside the gene matches. CDR1 is SGHTA, CDR2 FQGNSA, per germline. The CDR3 length is 18 residues. CDR3 region: CASSLVGSGGNTYNEQFF. The DNA for the CDR3 is TGTGCCAGCAGCTTAGTCGGTAGCGGGGGGAACACCTACAATGAGCAGTTCTTC.

J is TRBJ2-5 and V is TRBV10-3; 7 nucleotides match TRBD1. The V gene end was trimmed by 10 bases and the J gene end by 2 bases; junction bases not matched to a gene: 10. The CDR3 has 14 amino acids. CDR1 is ENHRY and CDR2 is SYGVKD in the germline V gene. The CDR3 nucleotides are TGTGCCACCTGGGACAGCAGAACTCAAGAGACCCAGTACTTC. Amino acid sequence: CATWDSRTQETQYF.

As DNA, the CDR3 is TGTGCCAGCAGCCAAGGGGGTACAGGGTGGGGTGGCTACACCTTC. As protein: CASSQGGTGWGGYTF. V and J are TRBV3-1 (or the pseudogene TRBV3-2) and TRBJ1-2; a possible D gene is TRBD1 (6 bases). The CDR3 is 15 residues long. CDR1 is LGHDT and CDR2 is YNNKEL in the germline V gene (reference sequence). V was clipped by 1 base and J by 7 bases, with 16 bases between them.

The chain couples TRBV27 to TRBJ2-7; D uncertain. CDR1 and CDR2 from the germline V gene are MNHEY and SMNVEV (reference sequence). Trimming pared 5 bases from V and 4 bases from J, leaving 15 bases between. This CDR3 has 14 amino acids. CDR3 amino acids: CASSPPESRYEQYF. CDR3 nucleotides: TGTGCCAGCAGTCCACCCGAATCCAGGTACGAGCAGTACTTC.

The CDR3 reads CASSLRVAGSNTGELFF. CDR3 coding DNA: TGCGCCAGCAGCTTGCGAGTAGCGGGATCGAACACCGGGGAGCTGTTTTTT. The chain recombines TRBV5-1 with TRBJ2-2, with 8 nucleotides matching TRBD2. Germline V CDR1 and CDR2: SGHRS, YFSETQ. Unmatched junction bases numbered 5, after V lost 1 base and J lost 0 bases. CDR3 length: 17 amino acids.

The table lists this clone with a count of one. The chain carries TRBV10-2 and TRBJ2-2, with 9 positions matching TRBD2. Germline V gives CDR1 WSHSY, CDR2 SAAADI. This CDR3 region has 17 residues. V lost 0 bases to trimming and J lost 0 bases; unmatched junction nucleotides: 2. The CDR3 region is CASSESGGRANTGELFF. The CDR3 coding sequence is TGCGCCAGCAGTGAGTCTGGCGGGAGGGCGAACACCGGGGAGCTGTTTTTT.

This sequence joins TRBV19 and TRBJ2-3, with 11 bases lining up with TRBD2. CDR1 is LNHDA, CDR2 SQIVND, per germline (reference sequence). The CDR3 loop spans 14 amino acids. The trim removed 6 bases at V and 2 bases at J, leaving 1 base unmatched. The CDR3 DNA follows: TGTGCCAGTAGACTAGCGGGGGCCACAGATACGCAGTATTTT. Amino acids: CASRLAGATDTQYF.

This chain joins TRBV5-4 and TRBJ2-5; a possible D gene is TRBD2 (5 bases). There are 15 residues in the CDR3. The germline V and J ends were trimmed by 4 bases and 1 base, with 14 bases remaining between them. Germline V lookup: CDR1 SGHNT, CDR2 YYREEE (reference sequence). Here the CDR3 DNA reads TGTGCCAGCAGCCCGACGGGAACTACCCAAGAGACCCAGTACTTC. It codes for CASSPTGTTQETQYF. The full variable domain, rest sourced from reference TRBV5-4 and TRBJ2-5, is ETGVTQSPTHLIKTRGQQVTLRCSSQSGHNTVSWYQQALGQGPQFIFQYYREEENGRGNFPPRFSGLQFPNYSSELNVNALELDDSALYLCASSPTGTTQETQYFGPGTRLLVL.

The chain has TRBV6-5 and TRBJ1-6, with D unclear. CDR1 is MNHEY and CDR2 is SVGAGI in the germline V gene. The ends were cut back, 5 bases at V and 6 bases at J, with 11 bases in the middle. CDR3 length: 14 residues. CDR3 DNA: TGTGCCAGCAGTCAGAACAGAGTTAATTCACCCCTCCACTTT. Amino acids: CASSQNRVNSPLHF.

The chain recombines TRBV7-2 with TRBJ1-1, with D possibly TRBD1 on 5 matching bases. Germline V lookup: CDR1 SGHTA, CDR2 FQGNSA. V was pared by 7 bases and J by 1 base, with 19 bases between. The CDR3 runs to 16 residues. This chain's CDR3 is CASTLIGWGGNTEAFF. CDR3 DNA sequence: TGTGCCAGCACCCTTATAGGGTGGGGGGGGAACACTGAAGCTTTCTTT. The full variable domain, with the rest looked up from reference TRBV7-2 and TRBJ1-1, is GAGVSQSPSNKVTEKGKDVELRCDPISGHTALYWYRQSLGQGLEFLIYFQGNSAPDKSGLPSDRFSAERTGGSVSTLTIQRTQQEDSAVYLCASTLIGWGGNTEAFFGQGTRLTVV.

The V call is TRBV5-4, the J call TRBJ2-1, with TRBD1 matching 7 bases. The CDR3 has 15 amino acids. The ends lost 0 bases at V and 2 bases at J; junction bases unmatched: 2. Per the germline V gene, CDR1 is SGHNT and CDR2 is YYREEE (reference sequence). The chain's CDR3 is CASSLGTGAYNEQFF. CDR3 DNA: TGTGCCAGCAGCTTGGGTACAGGGGCCTACAATGAGCAGTTCTTC.